This TCR beta chain was observed in a study of CD8 T cells in Susac syndrome. The authors reverse transcribed roughly 0.5 to 1 ug RNA with random hexamers. One entry per CDR3 protein, called by TCRdb with MiXCR from the immunoSEQ multiplex PCR reads. The data hold about 300,000 distinct CDR3 sequences, with 65% to 90% observed a single time. V was clipped by 0 bases and J by 4 bases; unmatched bases: 7. From germline, CDR1 is SGDLS and CDR2 YYNGEE. This CDR3 is 16 amino acids long. The rearrangement uses TRBV9 and TRBJ2-1; 7 nucleotides match TRBD2. Material: CD8+ T cells from PBMCs. The TCR sequence derives from a human donor with multiple sclerosis. CDR3 in DNA: TGTGCCAGCAGCGTAGCTTCCCTAGCGGTATACAATGAGCAGTTCTTC. It codes for CASSVASLAVYNEQFF.